This T cell receptor (beta chain) was documented in a study of blood T cell repertoires in COVID-19. Sequenced by immunoSEQ multiplex PCR; TCRdb stores in-frame clones only, minus some. Of 370,000 or so clones listed, around 87% are singletons. Ages ranged from roughly 18 to 100 years, with residence in 20 to 30 US areas. With V trimmed by 2 bases and J by 7 bases, 1 base remained unmatched. CDR3 size: 11 residues. Germline CDR1 reads DFQATT; CDR2 reads SNEGSKA (reference sequence). This sequence joins TRBV20-1 and TRBJ1-1; 7 positions agree with TRBD1. The clonotype was recovered from a man younger than 40 who had recovered from COVID-19. The sample was PBMCs or T cells enriched from blood (not recorded which). The CDR3 is CSARWDSEAFF. CDR3 DNA: TGCAGTGCTAGATGGGACAGTGAAGCTTTCTTT.